This is a list of T cell receptor beta chains from one sample in a study of blood T cell repertoires in COVID-19. Clones were sequenced by immunoSEQ multiplex PCR, and TCRdb holds only the in-frame ones, with some missing. In the table there are about 46,000 clones, 85% to 90% of which are singletons. The sequencing sample was made of peripheral blood. The source is a man aged 55 to 70 with acute or convalescent COVID-19. Each CDR3 is given with its conserved first and last residue. D genes are given only for firm matches. Some rows have no size entry. The others give once, few or many, or a class for an expanded clone.

clone_size	v_call	j_call	d_call	cdr3_aa	cdr3_nt
-	TRBV4-1	TRBJ2-1	TRBD2	CASSRFLTSGMGNEQFF	TGCGCCAGCAGCCGCTTCCTGACTAGCGGGATGGGGAATGAGCAGTTCTTC
-	TRBV5-1	TRBJ2-2	-	CASSLAARAEGVF	TGCGCCAGCAGCTTGGCCGCTAGGGCGGAAGGGGTTTTT
-	TRBV10-1	TRBJ2-3	TRBD2	CASTDSSGRADTQYF	TGCGCCAGCACTGATTCTAGCGGGAGGGCAGATACGCAGTATTTT
-	TRBV28	TRBJ2-1	-	CASSRDGGYNEQFF	TGTGCCAGCAGTAGGGACGGGGGCTACAATGAGCAGTTCTTC
once	TRBV27	TRBJ2-3	TRBD2	CASSLSGVLAETERGTDTQYF	TGTGCCAGCAGTTTATCAGGGGTACTAGCGGAGACAGAAAGGGGGACAGATACGCAGTATTTT
-	TRBV27	TRBJ2-1	TRBD2	CASNLREAGRGQFF	TGTGCCAGCAACCTGCGGGAGGCCGGCCGAGGGCAGTTCTTC
-	TRBV6-6	TRBJ1-2	-	CASSPGTSTYGYTF	TGTGCCAGCAGTCCCGGGACATCTACCTATGGCTACACCTTC
-	TRBV3-1/TRBV3-2	TRBJ2-3	TRBD2	CASSPRSSGRSDTQYF	TGTGCCAGCAGCCCACGTTCCAGCGGGAGGTCAGATACGCAGTATTTT
-	TRBV2	TRBJ2-1	TRBD1	CASSVRTGGNNEQFF	TGTGCCAGCAGTGTCAGGACAGGGGGAAACAATGAGCAGTTCTTC
-	TRBV30	TRBJ2-1	-	CAWSLHGGPEQFF	TGTGCCTGGAGCTTACACGGAGGACCTGAGCAGTTCTTC
few	TRBV5-4	TRBJ1-4	TRBD1	CASSPTGGPEKLFF	TGTGCCAGCAGCCCAACAGGGGGCCCGGAAAAACTGTTTTTT
-	TRBV5-5	TRBJ2-7	TRBD1	CASSLKGQGTNEQYF	TGTGCCAGCAGCTTGAAGGGACAGGGAACCAACGAGCAGTACTTC
-	TRBV4-1	TRBJ2-7	-	CASSQDRAQGSYEQYF	TGCGCCAGCAGCCAAGATAGGGCGCAGGGGTCCTACGAGCAGTACTTC
-	TRBV28	TRBJ1-5	TRBD1	CASRGTGGGQPQHF	TGTGCCAGCAGGGGGACAGGGGGCGGTCAGCCCCAGCATTTT
-	TRBV6-5	TRBJ1-2	-	CASSSVEGHGYTF	TGTGCCAGCAGTAGCGTGGAGGGCCATGGCTACACCTTC
once	TRBV2	TRBJ2-7	TRBD2	CASRQTSGTGEQYF	TGTGCCAGCAGGCAGACTAGCGGGACGGGAGAGCAGTACTTC
-	TRBV2	TRBJ2-7	TRBD1	CASRQGGHEQYF	TGTGCCAGCAGACAGGGGGGCCACGAGCAGTACTTC
once	TRBV7-9	TRBJ2-1	-	CASSSSGRGNSYNEQFF	TGTGCCAGCAGCTCCTCGGGCCGGGGTAACTCCTACAATGAGCAGTTCTTC
-	TRBV5-6	TRBJ2-2	-	CASSLYGNTGELFF	TGTGCCAGCAGCTTGTACGGGAACACCGGGGAGCTGTTTTTT
-	TRBV28	TRBJ1-6	-	CAGGPDNSPLHF	TGTGCCGGGGGCCCTGATAATTCACCCCTCCACTTT
-	TRBV6-1	TRBJ2-1	TRBD2	CASSEPGLAGGRNEQFF	TGTGCCAGCAGTGAACCGGGACTAGCGGGAGGTCGCAATGAGCAGTTCTTC
-	TRBV18	TRBJ2-7	TRBD1	CASSPFQGESYEQYF	TGTGCCAGCTCACCATTTCAGGGGGAATCCTACGAGCAGTACTTC
-	TRBV7-2	TRBJ1-1	TRBD1	CASSGQGQNTEAFF	TGTGCCAGCAGCGGACAGGGCCAGAACACTGAAGCTTTCTTT
-	TRBV7-9	TRBJ2-5	-	CASLSGPQETQYF	TGTGCCAGCCTTAGCGGACCCCAAGAGACCCAGTACTTC
few	TRBV28	TRBJ1-3	-	CASSRPQGGGNTIYF	TGTGCCAGCAGTCGCCCCCAAGGCGGTGGAAACACCATATATTTT
-	TRBV10-3	TRBJ1-2	-	CAISESLPAAGYGYTF	TGTGCCATCAGTGAGTCGCTACCCGCCGCAGGCTATGGCTACACCTTC
-	TRBV27	TRBJ2-2	TRBD1	CASSFLGQDNTGELFF	TGTGCCAGCAGTTTCCTGGGACAGGATAACACCGGGGAGCTGTTTTTT
-	TRBV13	TRBJ1-3	-	CASSLGLGGAGNTIYF	TGTGCCAGCAGCTTAGGCCTTGGGGGCGCTGGAAACACCATATATTTT
-	TRBV18	TRBJ2-3	-	CASSPPGLDTQYF	TGTGCCAGCTCACCACCCGGTCTAGATACGCAGTATTTT
few	TRBV29-1	TRBJ1-3	-	CSGKGGGRNTIYF	TGCAGCGGCAAAGGGGGAGGGAGAAACACCATATATTTT
-	TRBV5-4	TRBJ2-1	-	CASSLAGRGAYTEQFF	TGTGCCAGCAGCTTGGCCGGGCGGGGAGCCTACACTGAGCAGTTCTTC
-	TRBV27	TRBJ1-2	TRBD1	CASSLSGLGQGTGYTF	TGTGCCAGCAGTTTATCTGGGTTGGGACAGGGGACTGGCTACACCTTC